What follows are 14 T cell receptor beta chains derived from one specimen sequenced in a study of beta chain features in type 1 diabetes. The study, taken as a whole, reports: Shorter TCRB CDR3s, moderately but significantly so, were found in Type 1 diabetes patients in all four CD4+ subsets.

Expressed TCRB transcripts were sequenced because the entire RNA isolate underwent reverse transcription. Generated by immunoSEQ multiplex PCR, the TCRdb table keeps only in-frame clones and is missing some. This sample has 85,000 to 110,000 clones, with under 30% found just once. The antigens these receptors bind are not known. The sample taken for sequencing was central memory CD4+ T cells from blood. All receptors derive from a woman aged 18-29 years with type 1 diabetes.

This sequence joins TRBV5-4 and TRBJ2-1, with 8 bases matching TRBD2. The V gene end was trimmed by 4 bases and the J gene end by 0 bases; junction bases not matched to a gene: 3. Germline assignment: CDR1 SGHNT and CDR2 YYREEE (reference sequence). CDR3 length equals 15 residues. The CDR3 nucleotides are TGTGCCAGCAGCCGCGGGGGGAGCTCCTACAATGAGCAGTTCTTC. Protein product: CASSRGGSSYNEQFF.

This clone was seen a handful of times. The rearrangement joins TRBV6-1 to TRBJ2-3, with TRBD2 as a possible D gene (7 bases). V lost 6 bases to trimming and J lost 4 bases, with 14 bases between them. Germline V lookup: CDR1 MNHNS, CDR2 SASEGT. The CDR3 covers 14 residues. CDR3 in DNA: TGTGCCAGCAGCGTAACAGGGAGGGCAGATACGCAGTATTTT. Protein sequence: CASSVTGRADTQYF.

The chain is built from TRBV7-6 and TRBJ2-5; 7 nucleotides align to TRBD1. The length of the CDR3 is 14 residues. CDR1 SGHVS and CDR2 FNYEAQ come from the germline V gene. The J segment lost 2 bases and the V segment lost 5 bases, leaving 5 bases of the junction unmatched. CDR3: CASSPRDSQETQYF. The CDR3 nucleotides are TGTGCCAGCAGCCCTAGGGACAGTCAAGAGACCCAGTACTTC.

This clone has more than one count but fewer than ten. This rearrangement joins TRBV18 to TRBJ2-6, with a tentative D call TRBD2 (6 bases). V lost 2 bases, J lost 6 bases, and 11 bases lay in between. The germline CDR1 and CDR2 sequences are KGHSH and LQKENI. CDR3 size: 15 residues. Here the CDR3 reads CASSPGGNPANVLTF. For the CDR3, the DNA is TGTGCCAGCTCACCAGGGGGGAATCCGGCCAACGTCCTGACTTTC. Filled out from reference TRBV18 and TRBJ2-6, the complete variable domain reads NAGVMQNPRHLVRRRGQEARLRCSPMKGHSHVYWYRQLPEEGLKFMVYLQKENIIDESGMPKERFSAEFPKEGPSILRIQQVVRGDSAAYFCASSPGGNPANVLTFGAGSRLTVL.

This clone has a handful of counts. The CDR3 region has the DNA TGTGCCAGCAGCTTGACTAGCGGGAGCTTTCTCGGGACCATTCAGTACTTC. Translated: CASSLTSGSFLGTIQYF. This sequence joins TRBV7-9 and TRBJ2-4; 12 nucleotides line up with TRBD2. The trim removed 3 bases at V and 9 bases at J, leaving 12 bases unmatched. In germline, CDR1 is SEHNR, CDR2 FQNEAQ (reference sequence). The CDR3 totals 17 residues.

The V call is TRBV5-5, the J call TRBJ2-1; 8 nucleotides match TRBD1. This CDR3 has 16 amino acids. CDR1 SGHKS and CDR2 YYEKEE come from the germline V gene (reference sequence). The ends lost 4 bases at V and 8 bases at J; junction bases unmatched: 14. This chain's CDR3 is CASSPFLQGVRDEQFF. The CDR3 nucleotides are TGTGCCAGCAGCCCCTTTTTACAGGGGGTGAGGGATGAGCAGTTCTTC.

The rearrangement uses TRBV6-1 and TRBJ2-5, with TRBD2 matching over 11 bases. This CDR3 contains 16 residues. J gave up 5 bases and V 4 bases, and 9 bases lay outside the gene matches. Germline V lookup: CDR1 MNHNS, CDR2 SASEGT. The CDR3 reads CASSAGTSGGGETQYF. CDR3 sequence (DNA): TGTGCCAGCAGTGCGGGGACTAGCGGAGGGGGGGAGACCCAGTACTTC.

This clone has only a few counts. The J gene is TRBJ1-1, the V gene TRBV2, with D tentatively TRBD1 (6 bases). Germline V lookup: CDR1 SNHLY, CDR2 FYNNEI. Trimming took off 0 bases at V and 4 bases at J, with 15 bases between the two ends. The CDR3 contains 16 residues. The CDR3 DNA is TGTGCCAGCAGTGAAGCGATGACAGGAATCCGCACTGAAGCTTTCTTT. It codes for CASSEAMTGIRTEAFF. The full variable domain, rest sourced from reference TRBV2 and TRBJ1-1, is EPEVTQTPSHQVTQMGQEVILRCVPISNHLYFYWYRQILGQKVEFLVSFYNNEISEKSEIFDDQFSVERPDGSNFTLKIRSTKLEDSAMYFCASSEAMTGIRTEAFFGQGTRLTVV.

The chain couples TRBV5-6 to TRBJ1-2, with 7 bases aligning to TRBD1. The CDR3 runs 14 residues. J was trimmed by 7 bases and V by 4 bases; bases with no gene match: 10. The germline V gene encodes CDR1 SGHDT and CDR2 YYEEEE. CDR3 protein: CASSRVDRVGGYTF. The DNA for the CDR3 is TGTGCCAGCAGCCGAGTAGACAGGGTTGGTGGCTACACCTTC. Filled out from reference TRBV5-6 and TRBJ1-2, the complete variable domain reads DAGVTQSPTHLIKTRGQQVTLRCSPKSGHDTVSWYQQALGQGPQFIFQYYEEEERQRGNFPDRFSGHQFPNYSSELNVNALLLGDSALYLCASSRVDRVGGYTFGSGTRLTVV.

The chain is built from TRBV5-4 and TRBJ1-2, with D hard to call. Per the germline V gene, CDR1 is SGHNT and CDR2 is YYREEE (reference sequence). Trimming took 1 base from V and 9 from J, leaving 13 bases between them. The CDR3 spans 13 residues. The CDR3 DNA follows: TGTGCCAGCAGCTTGCCGGGCGGGCAAAGCTACACCTTC. Its protein product is CASSLPGGQSYTF.

The chain employs TRBV18 and TRBJ2-7; 9 nucleotides align to TRBD1. The CDR3 is 15 amino acids. J lost 1 base, V lost 5 bases, and 6 bases had no gene match. Germline CDR1 and CDR2: KGHSH and LQKENI. CDR3 coding DNA: TGTGCCAGCTCATACGACAGGGGGACATCCTACGAGCAGTACTTC. Protein product: CASSYDRGTSYEQYF.

This clone was seen more than once but under ten times. V and J are TRBV7-3 and TRBJ2-1; D possibly corresponds to TRBD2 (5 bases). In germline, CDR1 is SGHTA, CDR2 FQGTGA. The CDR3 covers 15 residues. The ends were cut back, 4 bases at V and 1 base at J, with 11 bases in the middle. CDR3 region: CASSSGLMSYNEQFF. CDR3 DNA sequence: TGTGCCAGCAGCTCCGGACTGATGTCCTACAATGAGCAGTTCTTC.

This clone has just a few counts. The V and J genes are TRBV29-1 and TRBJ2-5; tentatively, D is TRBD2 (5 bases). The V gene's germline CDR1 is SQVTM and CDR2 ANQGSEA. The CDR3 has 13 residues. Trimming stripped 2 bases from V and 2 bases from J, with 9 bases between. In nucleotides, the CDR3 is TGCAGCGTTGAACCGAGGGCTCAAGAGACCCAGTACTTC. Encoded protein: CSVEPRAQETQYF.

This chain joins TRBV20-1 and TRBJ2-4; no clear D. The V end was cut by 5 bases, the J end by 12 bases, with 11 bases between. The CDR3 loop spans 10 amino acids. CDR1 is DFQATT, CDR2 SNEGSKA, per germline (reference sequence). CDR3 protein: CSAAALRQYF. For the CDR3, the DNA is TGCAGTGCTGCGGCTCTCCGTCAGTACTTC.